The 2 T cell receptor beta chains below come from one sample, sequenced in a study of cytomegalovirus exposure and HLA in healthy donors. Use of 60 Vbeta and 13 Jbeta primers characterized the PCR. Sequenced by immunoSEQ multiplex PCR; TCRdb stores in-frame clones only, minus some. The repertoire holds 110,000 to 150,000 clones, with about 72% as singletons. Material for sequencing was PBMCs. Every receptor here comes from a man in his forties in good health and CMV-seronegative.

This clone was counted between two and nine times. The chain uses TRBV30 and TRBJ2-3; the D gene is possibly TRBD2 (6 bases). Germline-derived CDR1 and CDR2 are GTSNPN and SVGIG (reference sequence). This CDR3 is 15 amino acids long. V was trimmed by 1 base and J by 6 bases, leaving 17 bases between them. This CDR3 reads CAWSGREPNRDTQYF. CDR3 coding DNA: TGTGCCTGGAGTGGCCGGGAGCCAAACCGGGATACGCAGTATTTT.

The gene calls are TRBV27 and TRBJ2-7; TRBD1 is a possible D gene (5 bases). The V gene lost 6 bases and the J gene lost 5 bases, with 14 bases spanning the gap. Germline V lookup: CDR1 MNHEY, CDR2 SMNVEV (reference sequence). This CDR3 is built from 13 residues. CDR3 nucleotide sequence: TGTGCCAGCAGAATAGCAGGGTCCCACGAGCAGTACTTC. Protein: CASRIAGSHEQYF.